This T cell receptor beta chain appears in the sequencing data of a study of blood T cell repertoires in COVID-19. About the research overall: Nucleic acid was either cDNA or gDNA, and it came from T cells, B-cell-depleted T cells, or PBMCs.

Produced via immunoSEQ multiplex PCR; TCRdb's table is partial and in-frame only. The table has 150,000 to 200,000 clones, under 95% seen once. V lost 6 bases and J lost 8; bases outside the gene matches: 11. The CDR3 length is 15 residues. CDR1 and CDR2 (germline): MNHNY, SVGAGI (reference sequence). The chain couples TRBV6-6 to TRBJ2-1; 9 positions match TRBD1. The sequenced sample was peripheral blood. This clonotype was sampled from a man aged 18 to 30 with acute or convalescent COVID-19. CDR3 sequence reads: CASSRQGGSRDEQFF. The CDR3 coding sequence is TGTGCCAGCAGCCGACAGGGGGGCAGTCGGGATGAGCAGTTCTTC.